This is a list of T cell receptor beta chains from one sample in a study of T cell changes during pregnancy in multiple sclerosis. Generated by immunoSEQ multiplex PCR, the TCRdb table keeps only in-frame clones and is missing some. The repertoire holds around 39,000 clones, with around 92% as singletons. The source material was PBMCs (not recorded whether the cells were cultured). These receptors came from a female donor with multiple sclerosis, enrolled in a pregnancy study. The CDR3 runs from the conserved cysteine through the conserved F or W. A D gene is named only where the DNA matches it firmly. Size is omitted from some rows. Given values are once, few, many or a class for expanded clones.

j_gene	abundance	d_gene	v_gene	CDR3nt	CDR3aa
TRBJ1-2	-	-	TRBV2	TGTGCCAGCAGTGAACAACCCGGGGGCGTTTATGGCTACACCTTC	CASSEQPGGVYGYTF
TRBJ1-2	-	-	TRBV27	TGTGCCAGCAGTCCCATATCCGGTTTTAGCTATGGCTACACCTTC	CASSPISGFSYGYTF
TRBJ2-3	-	TRBD2	TRBV28	TGTGCCAGCAGCTCAGGACTAGCGGGACCCAGCACAGATACGCAGTATTTT	CASSSGLAGPSTDTQYF
TRBJ1-1	-	-	TRBV15	TGTGCCACCAGCAGTTGGGCAGGGAGGCGGGGCACTGAAGCTTTCTTT	CATSSWAGRRGTEAFF
TRBJ2-5	-	TRBD1	TRBV11-2	TGTGCCAGCAGACAGGGGGCAATAGAGACCCAGTACTTC	CASRQGAIETQYF
TRBJ2-1	-	-	TRBV18	TGTGCCAGCTCACTCCTTGACTGGAACAATGAGCAGTTCTTC	CASSLLDWNNEQFF
TRBJ2-5	-	-	TRBV11-3	TGTGCCAGCAGCTTAGTCGGGGGCCAGCTTCCGGAGACCCAGTACTTC	CASSLVGGQLPETQYF
TRBJ2-5	-	-	TRBV19	TGTGCCAGTAGCAGAAGACGGAACCAAGAGACCCAGTACTTC	CASSRRRNQETQYF
TRBJ1-1	-	-	TRBV11-1	TGTGCCAGCAGCCCTAGAAAAAGGACGAACACTGAAGCTTTCTTT	CASSPRKRTNTEAFF
TRBJ2-7	-	-	TRBV9	TGTGCCAGCAGCGTACACGGGAGCACGCGCGAGCAGTACTTC	CASSVHGSTREQYF
TRBJ1-1	-	-	TRBV5-1	TGCGCCAGCAGCCCGGGACACGGGAACACTGAAGCTTTCTTT	CASSPGHGNTEAFF
TRBJ2-2	once	-	TRBV6-1	TGTGCCAGCAATGTCAACACCGGGGAGCTGTTTTTT	CASNVNTGELFF
TRBJ2-2	-	-	TRBV18	TGTGCCAGCTCACCATCGGCGGGACCGAACACCGGGGAGCTGTTTTTT	CASSPSAGPNTGELFF